The 8 T cell receptor beta chains listed next were all sequenced from one sample in a study of shared clonotypes between healthy human individuals. TCRdb keeps only in-frame clones here, not all; method: immunoSEQ multiplex PCR. The sample has around 2,000,000 clones, about 94% seen once. The naive CD8 fraction comprised CD45RO-negative cells positively selected for CCR7 and excluded terminally differentiated effector memory CD45RA+ cells. The specimen was naive CD8+ T cells sorted from blood. The receptors here all came from a man younger than 30 in good health.

The V gene is TRBV7-6, the J gene TRBJ2-1; TRBD1 aligns across 7 bases. V lost 3 bases to trimming and J lost 4 bases; unmatched junction nucleotides: 9. CDR3 length: 16 residues. Germline assignment: CDR1 SGHVS and CDR2 FNYEAQ. CDR3 in DNA: TGTGCCAGCAGCTTGATAGCCGGGACAGATTACAATGAGCAGTTCTTC. This translates into CASSLIAGTDYNEQFF.

The genes are TRBV5-6 and TRBJ1-1, with D possibly TRBD1 on 5 matching bases. The length of the CDR3 is 13 residues. V lost 0 bases and J lost 10, with 13 bases in between. CDR1 SGHDT and CDR2 YYEEEE come from the germline V gene. DNA of the CDR3: TGTGCCAGCAGCTTGGCCAGGGAGTTAAGAGCTTTCTTT. Amino acids: CASSLARELRAFF. The full variable domain, with the rest looked up from reference TRBV5-6 and TRBJ1-1, is DAGVTQSPTHLIKTRGQQVTLRCSPKSGHDTVSWYQQALGQGPQFIFQYYEEEERQRGNFPDRFSGHQFPNYSSELNVNALLLGDSALYLCASSLARELRAFFGQGTRLTVV.

This clone has more than one count but fewer than ten. J is TRBJ1-5 and V is TRBV7-8, with 9 positions matching TRBD1. Germline V lookup: CDR1 SGHVS, CDR2 FQNEAQ. J lost 9 bases, V lost 5 bases, and 8 bases had no gene match. CDR3 length equals 14 residues. Here the CDR3 DNA reads TGTGCCAGCAGCCCGTGGGACAGGGAGGCGCCCCAGCATTTT. Protein: CASSPWDREAPQHF. Using reference TRBV7-8 and TRBJ1-5 for the parts outside the CDR3, the full variable domain is GAGVSQSPRYKVAKRGQDVALRCDPISGHVSLFWYQQALGQGPEFLTYFQNEAQLDKSGLPSDRFFAERPEGSVSTLKIQRTQQEDSAVYLCASSPWDREAPQHFGDGTRLSIL.

The V call is TRBV11-2, the J call TRBJ2-1, with 11 bases identical to TRBD2. CDR1 and CDR2 from the germline V gene are SGHAT and FQNNGV. V lost 4 bases, J lost 3 bases, and 5 bases stayed unmatched. This CDR3 has 16 amino acids. The CDR3 here is CASSSLAGGHYNEQFF. DNA for the CDR3: TGTGCCAGCAGCTCCTTAGCGGGGGGGCACTACAATGAGCAGTTCTTC.

This chain links TRBV13 with TRBJ2-7, with 7 bases lining up with TRBD1. V shed 1 base, J shed 4 bases, and the junction held 7 bases outside the gene matches. Germline CDR1 reads PRHDT; CDR2 reads FYEKMQ (reference sequence). The CDR3 loop spans 15 amino acids. The CDR3 coding sequence is TGTGCCAGCAGCTTAGATTCACAGGGGAAGTACGAGCAGTACTTC. It translates to CASSLDSQGKYEQYF.

This chain uses TRBV9 with TRBJ2-5; 12 positions agree with TRBD2. Germline CDR1 is SGDLS and CDR2 is YYNGEE. CDR3 length equals 16 residues. The trim removed 3 bases at V and 5 bases at J, leaving 8 bases unmatched. The CDR3 loop is CASSGTSGGFSETQYF. For the CDR3, the DNA is TGTGCCAGCAGCGGTACTAGCGGGGGGTTCTCGGAGACCCAGTACTTC.

V is TRBV7-2 and J is TRBJ2-7; D unresolved. Per germline, CDR1 SGHTA and CDR2 FQGNSA. This CDR3 is 15 amino acids long. V lost 5 bases, J lost 4 bases, and 18 bases lay in between. CDR3 region: CASSPTFRGEYEQYF. CDR3 in DNA: TGTGCCAGCAGCCCCACCTTTCGTGGGGAATACGAGCAGTACTTC.

The gene calls are TRBV29-1 and TRBJ1-2; 7 nucleotides line up with TRBD1. CDR1 is SQVTM, CDR2 ANQGSEA, per germline. V was pared by 6 bases and J by 2 bases, with 9 bases of the junction left unmatched. The CDR3 totals 14 residues. CDR3 bases: TGCAGCGTCCCCGACAGGGCGTTAAACTATGGCTACACCTTC. Translation: CSVPDRALNYGYTF.